This T cell receptor (beta chain) was observed in a study of early T cells in non-severe SARS-CoV-2 infection. Study-wide points: CD4 and private specificities were missed by VDJdb matching, which favored anti-spike CD8 responses.

Comment on this clonotype: Its antigen remains unidentified.

Each cDNA molecule carried a unique molecular identifier. TCRdb itself ran the 5' RACE reads through MiXCR, one entry per CDR3 protein. This table has tens of thousands of distinct CDR3 sequences, around 3.9% appearing once. This receptor was obtained from an adult who was a healthcare worker with PCR-confirmed SARS-CoV-2 infection or an uninfected control (not recorded which). What was sequenced was whole blood.

CDR3 sequence (DNA): TGTGCCTGGAAGGGGTCTCAATCAGGAGCTTTCTTT. It translates to CAWKGSQSGAFF. The V call is TRBV30, the J call TRBJ1-1; perhaps TRBD1 as D (5 bases). Deletions cut 4 bases from V and 10 bases from J, with 16 bases between. Germline V gives CDR1 GTSNPN, CDR2 SVGIG (reference sequence). There are 12 residues in the CDR3.